This TCR beta chain was observed in a study of OX40 agonist ivuxolimab in advanced cancers. The CDR3 runs 14 residues. V was trimmed by 0 bases and J by 1 base, leaving 6 bases between them. CDR1 is MNHEY, CDR2 SVGAGI, per germline. The method was immunoSEQ multiplex PCR; TCRdb's version includes in-frame clones alone and lacks a portion of them. The sample lists around 70,000 clones; around nine tenths were seen once. The sample consisted of CD4+ or CD8+ T cells sorted from blood, taken in a trial of the OX40 agonist ivuxolimab. V and J are TRBV6-5 and TRBJ1-1; D remains unclear. The TCR originated in an adult with an advanced solid tumor such as melanoma, head and neck, liver or kidney cancer. In nucleotides, the CDR3 is TGTGCCAGCAGTTACTCAAGAGGGAACACTGAAGCTTTCTTT. As protein: CASSYSRGNTEAFF.